The T cell receptor beta chain described here comes from a study of cytomegalovirus exposure and HLA in healthy donors. Overall study: Drawn from HLA-typed donors, approximately 85 million unique TCRs were held in an early data release.

V shed 1 base and J 0 bases; nucleotides not matched to a gene: 1. The CDR3 consists of 16 residues. Per the germline V gene, CDR1 is SNHLY and CDR2 is FYNNEI. As concerns this clone: What it recognizes is unknown.

Study results and caveats: A later analysis linked a missense DCLRE1C variant to TCR beta V- and J-gene trimming. In an earlier analysis, productive rearrangement rates for most beta V segments clustered near 87% or 30%.

It was with 60 Vbeta and 13 Jbeta primers that the PCR ran. Assay: immunoSEQ multiplex PCR; the TCRdb copy retains only in-frame clones and omits some. This sample's table has tens of thousands of clones. V usage is TRBV2 and J usage is TRBJ1-1; 11 nucleotides line up with TRBD1. Sequenced sample: PBMCs. The TCR sequence derives from a woman aged 25 to 39 in good health and CMV-seropositive. The CDR3 DNA reads TGTGCCAGCAGTGAAGTGGACAGGGGGCTGAACACTGAAGCTTTCTTT. Its translation is CASSEVDRGLNTEAFF.